These 19 T cell receptor beta chains share one sample of origin, sequenced in a study of T cell responses to AZD1222 COVID-19 vaccine. Here immunoSEQ multiplex PCR was the method, and the copy in TCRdb shows in-frame clones only, minus some. The repertoire holds roughly 100,000 clones, with 90% as singletons. Material: peripheral blood, obtained on day 0 of AZD1222 vaccination. The receptors originated from an adult in good health.

The V call is TRBV6-6, the J call TRBJ2-7; 8 positions agree with TRBD1. Germline values: CDR1 MNHNY, CDR2 SVGAGI (reference sequence). This CDR3 comprises 14 residues. Germline trimming cut 2 bases from V and 5 bases from J; bases unmatched to any gene: 5. The CDR3 DNA is TGTGCCAGCAGTTACGGAGGACAGGGCCACGAGCAGTACTTC. It encodes CASSYGGQGHEQYF.

The rearrangement links TRBV6-2 or TRBV6-3 to TRBJ2-1; 8 nucleotides match TRBD1. The J segment lost 2 bases and the V segment lost 2 bases, leaving 11 bases of the junction unmatched. The CDR3 extends over 18 amino acids. In germline, CDR1 is MNHEY, CDR2 SVGEGT. CDR3 loop: CASSYTVGQGRTYNEQFF. In DNA form, the CDR3 reads TGTGCCAGCAGTTACACGGTCGGACAGGGTAGGACCTACAATGAGCAGTTCTTC.

V gene TRBV6-5 combines with J gene TRBJ2-7; 8 bases map to TRBD2. From germline, CDR1 is MNHEY and CDR2 SVGAGI. The length of the CDR3 is 14 residues. V was clipped by 6 bases and J by 4 bases; unmatched bases: 8. CDR3 protein: CASSQAGVGYEQYF. The CDR3 coding sequence is TGTGCCAGCAGCCAAGCGGGAGTGGGTTACGAGCAGTACTTC.

The gene calls are TRBV28 and TRBJ2-2; D gene uncertain. This CDR3 has 15 amino acids. V was trimmed by 5 bases and J by 3 bases, leaving 13 bases between them. Per the germline V gene, CDR1 is MDHEN and CDR2 is SYDVKM. DNA for the CDR3: TGTGCCAGCAGTCCTCTACCGCGTTACACCGGGGAGCTGTTTTTT. Its protein product is CASSPLPRYTGELFF.

This chain uses TRBV6-2 or TRBV6-3 with TRBJ2-2; 13 bases agree with TRBD2. In germline, CDR1 is MNHEY, CDR2 SVGEGT. The trim removed 5 bases at V and 0 bases at J, leaving 9 bases unmatched. The length of the CDR3 is 19 residues. The DNA for the CDR3 is TGTGCCAGCAGTGCATGGGGGGGACTAGCGGGAACGAACACCGGGGAGCTGTTTTTT. Residues: CASSAWGGLAGTNTGELFF.

This clone was recorded once. The J gene is TRBJ2-1, the V gene TRBV5-4, with TRBD2 matching over 9 bases. The CDR3 spans 16 residues. V lost 0 bases and J lost 5; bases outside the gene matches: 6. Germline V gene lookup returns CDR1 SGHNT and CDR2 YYREEE (reference sequence). CDR3 residues: CASSLAGLAGNNEQFF. The CDR3 bases are TGTGCCAGCAGCTTGGCCGGGCTAGCGGGGAACAATGAGCAGTTCTTC.

The sample holds one count of this clone. The chain uses TRBV5-6 and TRBJ2-5, with D perhaps given as TRBD1 or TRBD2 (7 bases each). CDR1 is SGHDT and CDR2 is YYEEEE in the germline V gene. V lost 5 bases, J lost 5 bases, and 16 bases lay in between. The CDR3 spans 14 residues. CDR3 sequence reads: CASSLRQGGETQYF. CDR3 in DNA: TGTGCCAGCAGTCTTAGACAGGGAGGGGAGACCCAGTACTTC.

The chain joins TRBV28 to TRBJ2-7; D is undetermined. This CDR3 spans 15 amino acids. The germline V gene has CDR1 MDHEN and CDR2 SYDVKM. Deletions cut 4 bases from V and 5 bases from J, with 18 bases between. The CDR3 loop reads CASSSTLSHVNEQYF. CDR3 DNA sequence: TGTGCCAGCAGTTCCACTCTCTCGCACGTTAACGAGCAGTACTTC.

In its sample, this clone was seen once. This rearrangement joins TRBV6-5 to TRBJ2-2; D uncertain. CDR3 length equals 14 residues. Germline values: CDR1 MNHEY, CDR2 SVGAGI. Trimming cost V 7 bases and J 1 base, with 10 bases left between them. The CDR3 sequence is CASIQSWNTGELFF. CDR3 DNA: TGTGCCAGCATTCAGTCTTGGAACACCGGGGAGCTGTTTTTT.

The J gene is TRBJ1-1, the V gene TRBV2, with TRBD1 identical over 7 bases. Germline CDR1 and CDR2: SNHLY and FYNNEI. Trimming took 5 bases from V and 3 from J; bases not matched to a gene: 3. The CDR3 is made up of 13 amino acids. Here the CDR3 DNA reads TGTGCCAGCAGTCGGGACAGCTACACTGAAGCTTTCTTT. Translation gives CASSRDSYTEAFF.

The chain has TRBV28 and TRBJ2-7; possible D gene TRBD1, 6 bases. The CDR3 totals 13 residues. Trimming stripped 6 bases from V and 2 bases from J, with 11 bases between. CDR1 is MDHEN and CDR2 is SYDVKM in the germline V gene. The CDR3 DNA follows: TGTGCCAGCAGCCCGGGGACAACCTACGAGCAGTACTTC. Protein: CASSPGTTYEQYF.

The V gene is TRBV28, the J gene TRBJ2-5, with D hard to call. The ends were cut back, 8 bases at V and 5 bases at J, with 15 bases in the middle. The CDR3 is 13 amino acids. Germline loops: CDR1 MDHEN, CDR2 SYDVKM. CDR3 nucleotide sequence: TGTGCCAGCGCCGAAGGGCCTCTGGAGACCCAGTACTTC. Translation: CASAEGPLETQYF.

The V call is TRBV6-2 or TRBV6-3, the J call TRBJ2-3; unclear D gene. The CDR3 consists of 12 residues. The V gene lost 0 bases and the J gene lost 6 bases, with 4 bases spanning the gap. Germline lookup yields CDR1 MNHEY and CDR2 SVGEGT. The CDR3, as DNA: TGTGCCAGCAGTTACTCGAGGGATACGCAGTATTTT. Its protein is CASSYSRDTQYF.

The chain recombines TRBV28 with TRBJ2-7, with a tentative D call TRBD2 (5 bases). V was shortened by 3 bases and J by 9 bases, with 18 bases between the two germline ends. The CDR3 totals 14 residues. The germline V gene encodes CDR1 MDHEN and CDR2 SYDVKM. CDR3 sequence reads: CASSFESLARRQYF. CDR3 in DNA: TGTGCCAGCAGTTTCGAGAGCCTAGCTCGGCGGCAGTACTTC.

The chain recombines TRBV29-1 with TRBJ2-7, with 10 bases fitting TRBD1. The CDR3 spans 13 residues. Germline V gene data show CDR1 as SQVTM and CDR2 as ANQGSEA. Trimming removed 4 bases from V and 4 bases from J; junction bases left unmatched: 4. CDR3 loop: CSVAPGQGYEQYF. The CDR3 nucleotides are TGCAGCGTTGCCCCGGGACAGGGGTACGAGCAGTACTTC.

The chain uses TRBV5-1 and TRBJ1-1; perhaps TRBD1 as D (6 bases). The germline V gene encodes CDR1 SGHRS and CDR2 YFSETQ. Trimming cost V 0 bases and J 4 bases, with 10 bases left between them. This CDR3 has 14 residues. CDR3 nucleotide sequence: TGCGCCAGCAGCTTGGGAGCGGGGGCCACTGAAGCTTTCTTT. Protein sequence: CASSLGAGATEAFF.

The chain combines TRBV7-9 with TRBJ1-2; D ambiguous. Trimming pared 5 bases from V and 7 bases from J, leaving 23 bases between. Germline V CDR1 and CDR2: SEHNR, FQNEAQ (reference sequence). The CDR3 consists of 16 residues. In nucleotides, the CDR3 is TGTGCCAGCAGCCCCCCAATCGCTACAGCCCCCTCTGGCTACACCTTC. This codes for CASSPPIATAPSGYTF.

V usage is TRBV14 and J usage is TRBJ1-2; tentatively, D is TRBD1 (5 bases). Trimming stripped 1 base from V and 7 bases from J, with 13 bases between. Germline V gene sequence: CDR1 SGHDN, CDR2 FVKESK. The CDR3 sequence is 14 residues long. The CDR3 sequence is CASSQARHRSGYTF. The CDR3, as DNA: TGTGCCAGCAGCCAAGCCCGGCACAGGTCTGGCTACACCTTC. Using reference TRBV14 and TRBJ1-2 for the parts outside the CDR3, the full variable domain is EAGVTQFPSHSVIEKGQTVTLRCDPISGHDNLYWYRRVMGKEIKFLLHFVKESKQDESGMPNNRFLAERTGGTYSTLKVQPAELEDSGVYFCASSQARHRSGYTFGSGTRLTVV.

This clone was recorded a few times. The chain couples TRBV9 to TRBJ2-3; unclear D gene. This CDR3 has 12 residues. In germline, CDR1 is SGDLS, CDR2 YYNGEE. The V end lost 8 bases, the J end lost 2 bases, and 9 bases lay between the germline ends. CDR3 coding DNA: TGTGCCAGTCCTCCTCACACAGATACGCAGTATTTT. Its translation is CASPPHTDTQYF.